Below, 21 T cell receptor beta chains from the same sample are listed, as sequenced in a study of T cells in localized non-small cell lung cancer (dated by TCRdb to 2019 to 2021). Library construction relied on the immunoSEQ multiplex PCR assay. Held by TCRdb, this immuneACCESS table contains in-frame sequences only and omits some clones. Under half of the omission traces to an unresolved V gene where checked; the cause of the rest is unknown. The table for this sample lists under 50,000 clones; roughly nine tenths of them were counted only once. The ten top clones hold roughly 2.5% of the sample. Source: PBMCs, taken before any cancer treatment. Receptors originate from a man aged 40 to 69 with stage II lung adenocarcinoma.

The V gene is TRBV6-6, the J gene TRBJ2-7, with a weak D call TRBD1 (6 bases). CDR1 is MNHNY and CDR2 is SVGAGI in the germline V gene (reference sequence). V gave up 5 bases and J gave up 6 bases, with 11 bases separating them. The CDR3 has 12 residues. The CDR3 nucleotides read TGTGCCAGCAGTCCAGGGGTGGGCGAGCAGTACGTC. Translation: CASSPGVGEQYV.

The rearrangement links TRBV6-1 to TRBJ1-1; D is possibly TRBD1 (5 bases). Trimming removed 10 bases at V and 4 bases at J, with 22 bases between. Germline assignment: CDR1 MNHNS and CDR2 SASEGT. The CDR3 runs to 15 residues. CDR3 protein: CATLFRVSGGTEAFF. In nucleotides, the CDR3 is TGTGCCACACTCTTTAGAGTCTCTGGGGGCACTGAAGCTTTCTTT.

The rearrangement joins TRBV10-1 to TRBJ1-6; no clear D. Trimming removed 8 bases at V and 6 bases at J, with 8 bases between. Germline V gives CDR1 WNHNN, CDR2 SYGVQD (reference sequence). The CDR3 has 12 residues. As DNA, the CDR3 is TGCGCCAGCGGACCGAGTAATTCACCCCTCCACTTT. Its protein is CASGPSNSPLHF.

The chain recombines TRBV5-8 with TRBJ2-5, with TRBD1 matching over 7 bases. Germline V gene data show CDR1 as SGHTS and CDR2 as YDEGEE. CDR3 length: 14 amino acids. V lost 4 bases and J lost 3; bases outside the gene matches: 6. The CDR3 DNA sequence: TGTGCCAGCAGCCTGACAGGGTTAAAAGAGACCCAGTACTTC. This codes for CASSLTGLKETQYF.

The CDR3 region is CASSHGGYNSPLHF. The CDR3 DNA follows: TGTGCCAGCAGCCACGGGGGCTATAATTCACCCCTCCACTTT. The V gene is TRBV7-8, the J gene TRBJ1-6; a weak D match, TRBD1 (5 bases). Trimming left V 5 bases short and J 3 bases short, with 8 bases between. The CDR3 sequence is 14 residues long. The germline V gene encodes CDR1 SGHVS and CDR2 FQNEAQ. Combining the CDR3 with reference TRBV7-8 and TRBJ1-6 gives the whole variable domain GAGVSQSPRYKVAKRGQDVALRCDPISGHVSLFWYQQALGQGPEFLTYFQNEAQLDKSGLPSDRFFAERPEGSVSTLKIQRTQQEDSAVYLCASSHGGYNSPLHFGNGTRLTVT.

In its sample, this clone was seen a few times. The chain combines TRBV14 with TRBJ2-5; the match to TRBD2 covers 8 bases. The germline gives CDR1 SGHDN, CDR2 FVKESK. With 3 bases clipped from V and 4 bases from J, the junction kept 7 bases outside the gene matches. The CDR3 length is 15 residues. In nucleotides, the CDR3 is TGTGCCAGCAGCCACACATCGGGGGGGGGAGAGACCCAGTACTTC. Protein sequence: CASSHTSGGGETQYF.

This rearrangement joins TRBV2 to TRBJ2-1; maybe TRBD2 (6 bases). The CDR3 has 12 residues. V lost 8 bases and J lost 3, with 8 bases in between. Germline V gene sequence: CDR1 SNHLY, CDR2 FYNNEI. CDR3 in DNA: TGTGCCAGCGGGGGGAACTACAATGAGCAGTTCTTC. It yields the protein CASGGNYNEQFF.

This clone has more than one count but fewer than ten. The genes are TRBV5-1 and TRBJ2-2, with unresolved D. Trimming removed 0 bases from V and 3 bases from J, with 12 bases in between. Germline V gene lookup returns CDR1 SGHRS and CDR2 YFSETQ. This CDR3 is 16 amino acids long. The CDR3 DNA follows: TGCGCCAGCAGCTTGGATGCAGGATCGGACACCGGGGAGCTGTTTTTT. It encodes CASSLDAGSDTGELFF.

This chain uses TRBV14 with TRBJ2-1; either TRBD1 or TRBD2 may fit D (5 bases each). V lost 4 bases to trimming and J lost 10 bases, with 20 bases between them. The CDR3 spans 15 residues. Germline lookup yields CDR1 SGHDN and CDR2 FVKESK. CDR3 protein: CASSLPRDLGDEQFF. CDR3 DNA sequence: TGTGCCAGCAGCCTTCCCCGGGACCTCGGGGACGAGCAGTTCTTC.

This chain uses TRBV11-2 with TRBJ2-5, with TRBD1 as a possible D gene (6 bases). CDR1 SGHAT and CDR2 FQNNGV come from the germline V gene. CDR3 length: 11 amino acids. V was clipped by 6 bases and J by 5 bases, with 7 bases between them. CDR3: CASSGQETQYF. CDR3 coding DNA: TGTGCCAGCAGTGGACAGGAGACCCAGTACTTC.

This clone was detected only once. CDR3 in amino acids: CASSLDLKTRLDNNEQFF. As DNA, the CDR3 is TGTGCCAGCAGCTTAGACCTTAAAACTAGACTAGATAACAATGAGCAGTTCTTC. The chain has TRBV11-2 and TRBJ2-1; D may be TRBD2 (6 bases). This CDR3 region has 18 residues. Trimming pared 0 bases from V and 5 bases from J, leaving 20 bases between. In germline, CDR1 is SGHAT, CDR2 FQNNGV.

The V gene is TRBV4-1, the J gene TRBJ2-7; D is uncertain. V was pared by 3 bases and J by 0 bases, with 6 bases between. The CDR3 loop spans 13 amino acids. Germline V gene data show CDR1 as MGHRA and CDR2 as YSYEKL. The CDR3 region is CASSHLSSYEQYF. The CDR3 nucleotides are TGCGCCAGCAGCCACCTCAGCTCCTACGAGCAGTACTTC.

The J gene is TRBJ1-2, the V gene TRBV6-1; D not resolved. Trimming removed 0 bases at V and 8 bases at J, with 13 bases between. The CDR3 has 14 residues. In germline, CDR1 is MNHNS, CDR2 SASEGT. CDR3 protein: CASSEAGSPQGYTF. The CDR3 region has the DNA TGTGCCAGCAGTGAAGCGGGCTCCCCTCAAGGCTACACCTTC.

The V and J genes are TRBV10-1 and TRBJ1-1; no reliable D call. Germline V gene sequence: CDR1 WNHNN, CDR2 SYGVQD (reference sequence). Trimming took off 0 bases at V and 6 bases at J, with 11 bases between the two ends. The length of the CDR3 is 14 residues. CDR3 nucleotide sequence: TGCGCCAGCAGTGAGTCGATCGGCGGGGCTGAAGCTTTCTTT. Its translation: CASSESIGGAEAFF.

CDR3 protein: CASSWGAGQGASGYTF. The DNA for the CDR3 is TGTGCCAGCAGCTGGGGGGCCGGACAGGGCGCAAGTGGCTACACCTTC. This sequence joins TRBV7-3 and TRBJ1-2; 8 bases map to TRBD1. The germline V gene has CDR1 SGHTA and CDR2 FQGTGA. The CDR3 totals 16 residues. With 4 bases clipped from V and 7 bases from J, the junction kept 14 bases outside the gene matches.

The rearrangement uses TRBV6-5 and TRBJ1-5, with 8 bases that match TRBD1. The V gene's germline CDR1 is MNHEY and CDR2 SVGAGI. The CDR3 consists of 14 residues. V shed 5 bases, J shed 6 bases, and the junction held 6 bases outside the gene matches. The CDR3 coding sequence is TGTGCCAGCAGTGCGACAGGGGCGGGTCAGCCCCAGCATTTT. It specifies CASSATGAGQPQHF.

The gene calls are TRBV29-1 and TRBJ1-2, with D unresolved. The V and J ends lost 6 bases and 2 bases respectively, with 7 bases between them. Germline-derived CDR1 and CDR2 are SQVTM and ANQGSEA. The CDR3 totals 11 residues. The CDR3 reads CSVWGNYGYTF. As DNA, the CDR3 is TGCAGCGTCTGGGGAAACTATGGCTACACCTTC.

The chain joins TRBV4-2 to TRBJ1-4, with 7 bases matching TRBD1. Germline V gene lookup returns CDR1 LGHNA and CDR2 YNFKEQ. The J segment lost 5 bases and the V segment lost 7 bases, leaving 4 bases of the junction unmatched. This CDR3 spans 13 amino acids. This CDR3 reads CASKKQGNEKLFF. As DNA, the CDR3 is TGTGCCAGCAAGAAACAGGGGAATGAAAAACTGTTTTTT.

The genes are TRBV6-1 and TRBJ1-2; 9 nucleotides match TRBD1. V lost 6 bases and J lost 5; bases outside the gene matches: 10. Germline CDR1 is MNHNS and CDR2 is SASEGT. The CDR3 totals 15 residues. DNA of the CDR3: TGTGCCAGCAGGCCGGGACAGGGTCTTGGATATGGCTACACCTTC. Its translation: CASRPGQGLGYGYTF.

V usage is TRBV18 and J usage is TRBJ2-2, with TRBD2 as a possible D gene (5 bases). V was trimmed by 3 bases and J by 3 bases, leaving 11 bases between them. CDR3 length equals 15 residues. Germline V gives CDR1 KGHSH, CDR2 LQKENI. The CDR3 nucleotides are TGTGCCAGCTCACCCCCGGGAAGGGACACCGGGGAGCTGTTTTTT. Residues: CASSPPGRDTGELFF.

J is TRBJ2-3 and V is TRBV5-1, with D unresolved. This CDR3 is built from 13 residues. Trimming left V 2 bases short and J 6 bases short, with 10 bases between. CDR1 is SGHRS, CDR2 YFSETQ, per germline. The CDR3: CASSFLGPDTQYF. CDR3 DNA sequence: TGCGCCAGCAGCTTCCTAGGGCCCGATACGCAGTATTTT.